The present T cell receptor (beta chain) was sequenced within a study of response to subunit inactivated influenza vaccine. Study-wide results and limits: The study's authors posited that every seasonal influenza vaccination enlists few new T cells.

The germline CDR1 and CDR2 sequences are MNHEY and SMNVEV (reference sequence). CDR3 length: 14 residues. Trimming took 4 bases from V and 2 from J, leaving 11 bases between them. MiXCR, run by TCRdb on the RT-PCR reads, gives a single entry per CDR3 protein. The sample has around 760,000 distinct CDR3 sequences, roughly 14% seen once; the top ten hold 6.5% to 8.5%. A note on this clonotype: Its antigen is unidentified.

This TCR was sampled from a man aged 45-65 years who received an inactivated influenza vaccine. This chain connects TRBV27 to TRBJ1-1, with D unclear. The sample was PBMCs from blood, taken roughly 2 weeks before vaccination. CDR3 nucleotides: TGTGCCAGCAGTTATATATCGGGTAACACTGAAGCTTTCTTT. This codes for CASSYISGNTEAFF.